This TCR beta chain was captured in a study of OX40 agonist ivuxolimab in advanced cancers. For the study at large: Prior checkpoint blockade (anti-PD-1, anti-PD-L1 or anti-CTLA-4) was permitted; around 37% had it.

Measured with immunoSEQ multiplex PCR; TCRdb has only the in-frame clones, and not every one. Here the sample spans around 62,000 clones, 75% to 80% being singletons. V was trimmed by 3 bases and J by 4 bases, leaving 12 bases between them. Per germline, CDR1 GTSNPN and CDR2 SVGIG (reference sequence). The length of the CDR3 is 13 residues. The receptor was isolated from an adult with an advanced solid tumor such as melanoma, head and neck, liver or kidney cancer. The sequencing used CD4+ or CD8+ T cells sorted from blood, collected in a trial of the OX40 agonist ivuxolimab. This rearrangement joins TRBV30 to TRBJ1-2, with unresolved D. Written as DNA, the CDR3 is TGTGCCTGGAGATCAGTGCCTCTCTATGGCTACACCTTC. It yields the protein CAWRSVPLYGYTF.